This section outlines one TCR beta chain sequence together with its context. Its recognized antigen is unknown. The sample holds no much larger clone one base away, and base qualities are not on file. This specimen comes from a study of cytomegalovirus exposure and HLA in healthy donors (dated by TCRdb to 2016 to 2017). As for the study more broadly: An earlier analysis of roughly 500 of the donors reported about 300 Gb of sequence data and 117 million unique TCR beta sequences obtained from around 170 million T cells. On average, approximately 250,000 unique TCR beta nucleotide sequences were sequenced per donor among some 420 genotyped donors of the cohort, with 15% to 20% of those sequences being non-productive. An earlier analysis of about 600 of the donors used high-throughput TCR beta sequencing to judge whether each TCR beta V gene segment behaved as functional or pseudogenic. Donor age, sex, ethnicity and CMV serostatus were compiled together with the repertoire data. To predict cytomegalovirus infection status, the study brought together high-throughput TCR immunosequencing, statistical association of individual TCRs with disease status, and machine learning. Genome-wide SNP genotypes for about 65% of the 666 donors were used in a later genetic analysis, which treated that subset as a discovery cohort. All discovery cohort repertoires had been generated using a single sequencing platform. Class I and class II HLA loci were covered by the typing at four-digit resolution. A later analysis re-examined previously published TCR beta repertoires from more than 600 donors and added high-resolution HLA genotyping to investigate patterns of TCR occurrence. The T cell repertoires of several hundred subjects were profiled by immunosequencing and related to cytomegalovirus serostatus. The genetic ancestry cluster associated with self-reported Caucasian donors included about 84% of the roughly 410 genotyped donors. The number of typed donors differed by locus: roughly 629-640 for A, B, C, DRB1 and DQB1; 522 for DQA1; 606 for DPA1; and some 470 for DPB1. About five DR-DQ haplotypes were treated as single units for association and clustering because of strong linkage in the cohort. Rather than using new phenotypic data, the later analysis identified candidate immune exposures from TCR beta sequences and from how often those sequences occurred across donors. Besides the first cohort of approximately 670 subjects, a separate validation cohort made up of roughly 130 different subjects was used. Approximately 300 gigabases of sequencing data and around 80 million unique TCR sequences made up an early release that covered 500 to 650 HLA-typed donors. The study was designed to test whether signatures of past pathogen exposure could be identified by cataloging public T cell receptors. Results and caveats for the whole study, not just this receptor: The 87-base-pair reads could not distinguish some IMGT-functional V segments, including TRBV6-2 and TRBV6-3, so those segments were excluded. The cohort was sequenced for TCR beta chains only, and without alpha or paired-chain data the features that could be detected were limited. When HLA alleles, especially DR and DQ, strongly co-occurred, attributing TCR associations to individual alleles was difficult. A later analysis found that HLA-associated TCR beta chains were more clonally expanded and had lower generation probabilities than equally common non-associated chains. According to a later analysis, parvovirus B19, influenza, CMV and Epstein-Barr virus appeared linked to several top co-occurrence clusters. HLA typing was unavailable for some donors at each locus, so association tests used only the typed subset. In a later analysis, TCR association rates were found to vary across HLA loci, with the most associated TCRs seen for DRB1 alleles and the fewest for HLA-C alleles. Broadly in line with IMGT annotations, most TCR beta V segments showed up in productive rearrangements about 90% or about 30% of the time in an earlier analysis of several hundred of the donors. Specific HLA alleles were associated with 15,000 to 20,000 TCR beta sequences at a false discovery rate of 0.05 in a later analysis. Most TCR sequences were seen in very few donors, while some public TCRs were found in many individuals. V-gene and J-gene trimming of TCR beta chains was associated with a missense DCLRE1C variant in a later genetic analysis, and the association was replicated in an independent cohort. Roughly uniform sequencing depth across donors was assumed in presence/absence analyses, although this assumption may not hold. The study gave a list of about 160 TCR beta chains associated with cytomegalovirus. Correlated functional status among segregating V segments might be attributable to linkage disequilibrium, but an unknown experimental factor could not be ruled out. In both the original and validation cohorts, the classifier was reported to diagnose cytomegalovirus status with high specificity and sensitivity. The authors suggested that the approach could potentially be generalized to other disease states and immunological phenotypes. A later genetic analysis reported fewer N-insertions in productive TCRs among donors in an Asian-associated ancestry cluster than the approximately 700-donor mean. In vitro tests confirmed that three of the cytomegalovirus-associated TCR beta chains recognize cytomegalovirus antigens. A cluster of highly shared sequence variants was judged likely to represent a technical artifact of the sequencing pipeline. Immune exposure information for the cohort was limited to CMV serostatus. According to a later analysis, most CMV-associated TCR beta chains appeared to be HLA-restricted, and the HLA associations seemed to be driven largely by CMV exposure. Because counts were too low, more than 15 rarely observed V segments, including chromosome 9 orphons, were excluded from the earlier analysis of around 640 of the donors. A further reported finding was that TCR beta sequences accurately predicted the HLA-A and HLA-B alleles for most subjects in the first cohort.

V is pared back by 6 bases and J by 7 bases, with 13 bases lying between the germline termini. The CDR3 contains 14 residues, cysteine and phenylalanine counted. The only DNA kept is the CDR3, 42 bases in frame from the first base. Based on the germline V gene, the CDR1 and CDR2 sequences are MDHEN and SYDVKM. The cohort was made up of 666 healthy bone marrow donors. At the time of sampling, every cohort member was nominally healthy, though immune exposures that went unrecorded were likely present. The donor tested CMV seropositive, placing the donor among the approximately 290 seropositive members of the cohort. Each donor provided a peripheral blood sample, and peripheral blood mononuclear cells were used for TCR beta sequencing. The Qiagen DNeasy Blood Extraction Kit was used to extract genomic DNA from the blood cell samples. Receptors were amplified or captured by the immunoSEQ multiplex PCR assay. For the multiplex PCR, a mixture combining 60 forward primers for TCR Vbeta segments and 13 reverse primers for TCR Jbeta segments was used. A multiplex PCR assay on genomic DNA amplified the CDR3 region of rearranged TCR beta genes. The amplified TCR beta libraries were sequenced on the Illumina HiSeq System as 87-base-pair reads. Concerning the study's data processing: A later analysis tallied 80 million to 95 million unique TCR beta chains across the 700 or so repertoires, and 10 million to 11 million of those chains were shared by two or more donors. A nearest-neighbor algorithm error-corrected the raw reads and collapsed the reads into unique sequences, merging closely related sequences to remove PCR and sequencing errors. CDR3 sequences were aligned to IMGT reference sequences to assign V, D and J gene segments. For a sequence to be retained, a match of at least six nucleotides was required to both a V gene segment and a J gene segment. A rearrangement counted as productive if the CDR3 had no stop codons and remained in frame with V and J, and every other rearrangement counted as non-productive. Following IMGT convention, CDR3 was defined as the stretch from the second conserved V-encoded cysteine up to the conserved J-encoded phenylalanine. Sequences without an unambiguous match to a single V gene segment were excluded from the earlier analysis of 500 to 700 of the donors. An earlier analysis of fewer than 750 of the donors classified V segments as functional when productive rearrangements were above 56.7% and as segregating when the standard deviation between donors was above 5%. A statistical classification framework was built for diagnosing cytomegalovirus status from the catalog of TCR beta chain sequences. In a later analysis, V and J genes were assigned by comparing TCR nucleotide sequences against IMGT/GENE-DB human TR gene sequences. In a later analysis, CDR3 sequences and most-parsimonious VDJ recombination scenarios were assigned using the TCRdist pipeline. A later analysis defined each TCR beta chain by its CDR3 amino acid sequence plus V-gene family, and excluded reads lacking a unique V-gene family. To address suspected cross-contamination and a sequencing artifact, a later analysis removed a few hundred highly shared, low-generation-probability nucleotide sequences. A later analysis calculated a clonal expansion index for each public chain from normalized within-repertoire ranks of inferred template counts. In a later analysis, generation probabilities were computed with a VDJ recombination model fitted to out-of-frame rearrangements, and the resulting probabilities were checked against IGoR. In a later analysis, TCR-TCR, TCR-HLA and TCR-CMV co-occurrence was scored with hypergeometric tests, and a repertoire-size bias correction was applied to TCR pairs. In a later analysis, false discovery rates were estimated by permuting HLA or CMV assignments 20 times. In a later analysis, co-occurring TCRs were grouped using DBSCAN, and TCRdist sequence similarity was added for clustering within HLA-allele-positive subsets. Co-occurrence clustering excluded repertoires with fewer than 30,000 or more than 120,000 public chains, plus five with anomalous nucleotide sharing. Imported from immuneACCESS, the table was reduced by TCRdb to in-frame sequences with V and J called. These copies leave out some clones; in studies compared against another copy, an unresolved V gene accounts for under half, and the cause of the remainder is not known. V and J calls and clone size are those listed in that table; D and trimming were worked out from the DNA. The sample yields 65,000 to 90,000 clones; 78% were counted once. In total, the top ten clones hold over 7% of the sample.

This TCR came from a middle-aged woman in good health and CMV-seropositive. The V and J segments used are TRBV28 and TRBJ1-6; 5 matching bases give a weak D call of TRBD1. Input material: PBMCs. The nucleotide sequence is TGTGCCAGCAGGACCGGTGGGGCCAATTCACCCCTCCACTTT. Protein translation: CASRTGGANSPLHF.